This T cell receptor (beta chain) was recovered during a study of beta chain features in type 1 diabetes. On the study more broadly: Investigators examined nearly 110,000,000 sorted cells across all samples.

Study conclusions and caveats: Patients and controls would share equally any PCR tilt toward shorter templates. TCRB CDR3s from Type 1 diabetes patients were moderately but significantly shorter in all four CD4+ subsets.

In total, each donor contributed a single heparinised blood draw that averaged approximately 0.12 L. Each sorted fraction was over 95% pure. This CDR3 has 16 amino acids. V lost 0 bases, J lost 0 bases, and 7 bases lay in between. Germline CDR1 reads SGHRS; CDR2 reads YFSETQ. cDNA synthesis used the whole RNA isolate, giving expressed TCRB sequences. Libraries were prepared by immunoSEQ multiplex PCR; TCRdb keeps only in-frame clonotypes and omits some of them. The profile covers roughly 240,000 clones, with around 24% appearing a single time and 0.012% taken by the ten largest. On this clone itself: The target antigen is unknown.

Source material: naive CD4+ T cells from blood. J is TRBJ2-6 and V is TRBV5-1; D may be TRBD2 (5 bases). This sequence originates from a woman younger than 45 with type 1 diabetes. The CDR3 sequence is CASSLARGSGANVLTF. The CDR3 DNA reads as TGCGCCAGCAGCTTGGCCCGGGGCTCTGGGGCCAACGTCCTGACTTTC.